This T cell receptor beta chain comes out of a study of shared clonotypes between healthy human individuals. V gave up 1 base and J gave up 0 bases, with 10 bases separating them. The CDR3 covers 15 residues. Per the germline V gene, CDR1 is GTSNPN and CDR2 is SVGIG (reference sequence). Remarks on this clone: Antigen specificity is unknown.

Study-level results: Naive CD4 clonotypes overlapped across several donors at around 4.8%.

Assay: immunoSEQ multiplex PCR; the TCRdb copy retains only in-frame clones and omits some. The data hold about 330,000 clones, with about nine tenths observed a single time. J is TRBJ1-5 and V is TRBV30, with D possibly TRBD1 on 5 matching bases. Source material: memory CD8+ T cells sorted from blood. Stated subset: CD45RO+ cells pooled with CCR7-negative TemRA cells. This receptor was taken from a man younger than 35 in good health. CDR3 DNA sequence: TGTGCCTGGAGTGAAGGGGCTCCTAGCAATCAGCCCCAGCATTTT. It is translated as CAWSEGAPSNQPQHF.